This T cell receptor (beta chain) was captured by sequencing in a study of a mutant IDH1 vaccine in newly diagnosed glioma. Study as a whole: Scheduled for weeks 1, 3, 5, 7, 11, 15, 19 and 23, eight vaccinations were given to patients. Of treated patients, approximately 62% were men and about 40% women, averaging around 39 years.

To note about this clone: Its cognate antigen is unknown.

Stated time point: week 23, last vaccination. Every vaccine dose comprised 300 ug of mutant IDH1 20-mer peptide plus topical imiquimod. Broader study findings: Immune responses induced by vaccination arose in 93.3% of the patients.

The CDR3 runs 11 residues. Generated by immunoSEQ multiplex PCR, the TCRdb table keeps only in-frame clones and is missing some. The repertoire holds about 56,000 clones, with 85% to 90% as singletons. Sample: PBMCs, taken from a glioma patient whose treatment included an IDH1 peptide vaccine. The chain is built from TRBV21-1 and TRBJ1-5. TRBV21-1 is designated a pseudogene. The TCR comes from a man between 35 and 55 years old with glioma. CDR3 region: CAYRNVQPQHF. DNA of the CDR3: TGTGCCTACCGTAACGTTCAGCCCCAGCATTTT.